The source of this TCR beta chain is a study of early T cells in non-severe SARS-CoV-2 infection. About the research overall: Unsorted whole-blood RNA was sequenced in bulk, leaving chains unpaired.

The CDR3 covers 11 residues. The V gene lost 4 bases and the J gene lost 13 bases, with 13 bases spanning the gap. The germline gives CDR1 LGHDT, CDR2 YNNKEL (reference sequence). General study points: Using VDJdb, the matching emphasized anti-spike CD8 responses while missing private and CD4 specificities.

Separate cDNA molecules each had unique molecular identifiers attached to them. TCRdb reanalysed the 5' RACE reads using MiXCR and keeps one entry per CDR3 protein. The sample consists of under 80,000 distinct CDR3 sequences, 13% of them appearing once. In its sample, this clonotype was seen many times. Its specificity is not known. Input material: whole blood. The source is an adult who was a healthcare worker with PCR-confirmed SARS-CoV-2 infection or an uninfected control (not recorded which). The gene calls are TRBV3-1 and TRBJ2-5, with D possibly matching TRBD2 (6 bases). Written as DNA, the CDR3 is TGTGCCAGCAGCCTAGCGGAGAGTCGGTACTTC. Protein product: CASSLAESRYF.